This record covers a single T cell receptor beta chain. Its antigen is undetermined. The CDR3 extends over 14 amino acids. Germline V lookup: CDR1 MDHEN, CDR2 SYDVKM. Trimming removed 6 bases from V and 6 bases from J; junction bases left unmatched: 8. These data originate in a study of response to subunit inactivated influenza vaccine. Study-wide results and limits: Authors suggested each seasonal influenza vaccination recruits few new T cells.

One entry per CDR3 protein, called by TCRdb with MiXCR from the RT-PCR reads. In the table there are a few hundred thousand distinct CDR3 sequences, 11% to 15% of which are singletons. The sample here was PBMCs from blood, taken about 13 days after vaccination. V and J are TRBV28 and TRBJ2-1; 7 bases match TRBD2. The TCR was taken from a man over 45 who received an inactivated influenza vaccine. CDR3 DNA sequence: TGTGCCAGCAGGCAAGGGACTACCTTCAATGAGCAGTTCTTC. Translated, it gives CASRQGTTFNEQFF.